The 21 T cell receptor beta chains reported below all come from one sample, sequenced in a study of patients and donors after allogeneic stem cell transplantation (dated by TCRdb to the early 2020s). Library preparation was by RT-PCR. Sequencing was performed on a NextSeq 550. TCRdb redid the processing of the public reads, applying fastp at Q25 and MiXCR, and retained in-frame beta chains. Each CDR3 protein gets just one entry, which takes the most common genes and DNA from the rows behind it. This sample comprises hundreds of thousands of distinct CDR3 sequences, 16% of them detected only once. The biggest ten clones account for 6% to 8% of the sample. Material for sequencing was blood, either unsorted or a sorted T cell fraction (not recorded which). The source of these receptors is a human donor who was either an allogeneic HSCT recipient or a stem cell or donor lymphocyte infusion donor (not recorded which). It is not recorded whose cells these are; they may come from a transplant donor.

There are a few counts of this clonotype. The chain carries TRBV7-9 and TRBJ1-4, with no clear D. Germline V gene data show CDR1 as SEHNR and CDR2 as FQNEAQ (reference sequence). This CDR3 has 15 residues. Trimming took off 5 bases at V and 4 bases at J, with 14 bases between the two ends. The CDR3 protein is CASSPPEGYNEKLFF. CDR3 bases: TGTGCCAGCAGCCCCCCTGAGGGATATAATGAAAAACTGTTTTTT.

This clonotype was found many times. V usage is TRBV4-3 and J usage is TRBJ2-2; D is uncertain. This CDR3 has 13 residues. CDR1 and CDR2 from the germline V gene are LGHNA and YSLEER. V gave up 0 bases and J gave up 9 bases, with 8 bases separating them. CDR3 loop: CASSQENLRELFF. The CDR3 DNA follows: TGCGCCAGCAGCCAAGAAAATCTCAGGGAGCTGTTTTTT.

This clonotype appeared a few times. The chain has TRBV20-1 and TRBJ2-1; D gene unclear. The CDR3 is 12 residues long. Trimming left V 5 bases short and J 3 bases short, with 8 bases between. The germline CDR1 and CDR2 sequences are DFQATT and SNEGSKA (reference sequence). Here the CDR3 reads CSAGRGYNEQFF. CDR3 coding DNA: TGCAGTGCTGGGCGCGGCTACAATGAGCAGTTCTTC.

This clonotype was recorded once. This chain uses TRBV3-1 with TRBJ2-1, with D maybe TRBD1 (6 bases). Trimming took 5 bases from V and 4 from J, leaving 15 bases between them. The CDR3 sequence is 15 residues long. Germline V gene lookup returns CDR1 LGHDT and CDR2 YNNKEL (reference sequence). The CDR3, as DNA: TGTGCCAGCAGCTCGACAGGCCCGGGGTACAATGAGCAGTTCTTC. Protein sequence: CASSSTGPGYNEQFF.

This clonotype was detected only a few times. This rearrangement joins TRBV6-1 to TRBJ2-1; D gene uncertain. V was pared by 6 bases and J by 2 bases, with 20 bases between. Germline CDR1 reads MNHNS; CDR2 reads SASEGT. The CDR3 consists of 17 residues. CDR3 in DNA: TGTGCCAGCAGCCCCCCCCGTCGGGTAGGCCCCTACAATGAGCAGTTCTTC. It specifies CASSPPRRVGPYNEQFF.

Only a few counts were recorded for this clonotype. The CDR3 bases are TGTGCCAGCAGCTTCTCTAGCGCTTACGAGCAGTACTTC. This translates into CASSFSSAYEQYF. The J gene is TRBJ2-7, the V gene TRBV7-8; D might be TRBD2 (6 bases). V lost 3 bases to trimming and J lost 4 bases, with 10 bases between them. The CDR3 runs 13 residues. Germline CDR1 SGHVS, CDR2 FQNEAQ.

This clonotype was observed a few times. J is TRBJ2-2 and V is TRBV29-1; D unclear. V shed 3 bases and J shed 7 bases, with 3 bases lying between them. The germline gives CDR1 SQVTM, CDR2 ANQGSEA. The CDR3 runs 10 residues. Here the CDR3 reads CSVDHGELFF. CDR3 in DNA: TGCAGCGTTGATCACGGGGAGCTGTTTTTT.

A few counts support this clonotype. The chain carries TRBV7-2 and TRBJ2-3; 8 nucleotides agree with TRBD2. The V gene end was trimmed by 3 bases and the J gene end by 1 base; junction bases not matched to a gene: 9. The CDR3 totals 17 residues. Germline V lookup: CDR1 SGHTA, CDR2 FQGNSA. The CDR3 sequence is CASSFMGYGGGTDTQYF. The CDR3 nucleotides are TGTGCCAGCAGCTTTATGGGTTACGGGGGGGGCACAGATACGCAGTATTTT.

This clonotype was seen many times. The CDR3 nucleotides read TGTGCCAGCAGCCCGCCGGGACAGGGTCTGAACTACGAGCAGTACTTC. It encodes CASSPPGQGLNYEQYF. The rearrangement uses TRBV12-3 or TRBV12-4 and TRBJ2-7; 9 bases map to TRBD1. J was trimmed by 3 bases and V by 6 bases; bases with no gene match: 12. The CDR3 runs 16 residues.

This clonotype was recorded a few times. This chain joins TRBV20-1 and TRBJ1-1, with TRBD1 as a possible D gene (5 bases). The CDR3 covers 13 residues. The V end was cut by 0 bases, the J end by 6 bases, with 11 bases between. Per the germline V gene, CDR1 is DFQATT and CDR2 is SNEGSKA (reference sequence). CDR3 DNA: TGCAGTGCTAGAGATCGGGGGAGCGCTGAAGCTTTCTTT. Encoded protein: CSARDRGSAEAFF.

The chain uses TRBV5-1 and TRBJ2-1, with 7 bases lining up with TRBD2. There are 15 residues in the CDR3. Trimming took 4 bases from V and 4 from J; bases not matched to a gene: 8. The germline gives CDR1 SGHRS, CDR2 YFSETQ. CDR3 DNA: TGCGCCAGCAGCCCCCGGCTAGCGGAATACAATGAGCAGTTCTTC. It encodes CASSPRLAEYNEQFF.

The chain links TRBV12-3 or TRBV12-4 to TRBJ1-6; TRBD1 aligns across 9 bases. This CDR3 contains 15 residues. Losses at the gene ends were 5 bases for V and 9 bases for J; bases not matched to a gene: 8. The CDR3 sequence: CASSTGTGFSSPLHF. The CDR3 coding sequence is TGTGCCAGCAGTACCGGGACAGGGTTTTCTTCACCCCTCCACTTT.

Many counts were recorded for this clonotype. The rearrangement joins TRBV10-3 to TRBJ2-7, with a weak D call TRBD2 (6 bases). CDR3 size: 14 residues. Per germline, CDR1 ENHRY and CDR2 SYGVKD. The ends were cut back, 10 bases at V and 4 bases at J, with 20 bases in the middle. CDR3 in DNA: TGTGCCAGCCGCTTACTAGCCCAATCTTACGAGCAGTACTTC. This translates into CASRLLAQSYEQYF.

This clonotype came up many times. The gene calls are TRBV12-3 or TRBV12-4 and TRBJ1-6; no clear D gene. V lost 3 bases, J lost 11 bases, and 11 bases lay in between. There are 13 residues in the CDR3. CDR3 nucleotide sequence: TGTGCCAGCAGTTTCTCGGGGAATGCACCCCTCCACTTT. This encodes CASSFSGNAPLHF.

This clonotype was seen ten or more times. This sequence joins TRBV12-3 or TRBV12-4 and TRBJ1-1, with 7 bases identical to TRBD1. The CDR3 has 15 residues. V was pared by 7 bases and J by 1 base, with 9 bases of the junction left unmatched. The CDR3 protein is CASKPPTGKNTEAFF. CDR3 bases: TGTGCCAGCAAGCCCCCGACAGGGAAGAACACTGAAGCTTTCTTT.

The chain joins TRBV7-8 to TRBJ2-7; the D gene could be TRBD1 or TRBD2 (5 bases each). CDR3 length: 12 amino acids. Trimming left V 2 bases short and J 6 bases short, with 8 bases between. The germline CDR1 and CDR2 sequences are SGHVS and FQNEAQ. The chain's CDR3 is CASSLKGTEQYF. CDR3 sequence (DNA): TGTGCCAGCAGCTTAAAAGGGACCGAGCAGTACTTC.

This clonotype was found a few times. The CDR3 region is CASSLLYPYNEQFF. CDR3 in DNA: TGTGCCAGCAGCTTACTATACCCCTACAATGAGCAGTTCTTC. This rearrangement joins TRBV7-2 to TRBJ2-1; D uncertain. Trimming removed 2 bases from V and 2 bases from J, with 7 bases in between. Germline CDR1 SGHTA, CDR2 FQGNSA. The CDR3 extends over 14 amino acids.

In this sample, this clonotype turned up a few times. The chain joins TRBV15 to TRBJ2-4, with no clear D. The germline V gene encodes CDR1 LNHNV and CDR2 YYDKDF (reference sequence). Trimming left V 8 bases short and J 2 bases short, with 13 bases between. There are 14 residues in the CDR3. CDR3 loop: CATQPPLSKNIQYF. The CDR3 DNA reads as TGTGCCACCCAGCCCCCCCTATCCAAAAACATTCAGTACTTC.

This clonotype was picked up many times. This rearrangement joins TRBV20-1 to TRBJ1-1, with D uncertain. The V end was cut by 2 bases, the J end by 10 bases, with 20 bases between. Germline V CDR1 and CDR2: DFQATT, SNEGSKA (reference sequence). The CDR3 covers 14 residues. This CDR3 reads CSARFPRAGGRAFF. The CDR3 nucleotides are TGCAGTGCTAGATTCCCCCGGGCAGGAGGAAGAGCTTTCTTT.

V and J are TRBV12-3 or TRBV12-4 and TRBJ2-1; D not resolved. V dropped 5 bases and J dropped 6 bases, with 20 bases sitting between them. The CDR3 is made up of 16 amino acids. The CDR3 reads CASSPQTQQLGNEQFF. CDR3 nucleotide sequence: TGTGCCAGCAGTCCTCAGACACAGCAATTAGGCAATGAGCAGTTCTTC.

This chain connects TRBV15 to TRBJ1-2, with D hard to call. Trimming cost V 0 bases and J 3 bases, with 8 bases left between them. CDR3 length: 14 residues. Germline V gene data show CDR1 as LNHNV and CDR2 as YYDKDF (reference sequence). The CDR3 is CATSRDRQDYGYTF. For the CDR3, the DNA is TGTGCCACCAGCAGAGATCGGCAGGACTATGGCTACACCTTC.